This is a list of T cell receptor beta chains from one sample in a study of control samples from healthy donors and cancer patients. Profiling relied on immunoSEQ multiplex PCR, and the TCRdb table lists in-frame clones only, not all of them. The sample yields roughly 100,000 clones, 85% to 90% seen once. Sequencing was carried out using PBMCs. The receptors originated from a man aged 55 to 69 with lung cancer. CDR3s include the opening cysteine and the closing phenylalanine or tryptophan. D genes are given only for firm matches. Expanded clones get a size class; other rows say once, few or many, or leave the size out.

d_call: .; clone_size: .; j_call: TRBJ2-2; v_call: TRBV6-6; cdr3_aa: CASSHSRNLNTGELFF; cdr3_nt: TGTGCCAGCAGTCACAGTCGGAATTTGAACACCGGGGAGCTGTTTTTT
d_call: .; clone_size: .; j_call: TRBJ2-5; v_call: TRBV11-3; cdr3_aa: CASSSGGTGTRAQYF; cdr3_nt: TGTGCCAGCAGCTCGGGGGGGACAGGGACCAGGGCCCAGTACTTC
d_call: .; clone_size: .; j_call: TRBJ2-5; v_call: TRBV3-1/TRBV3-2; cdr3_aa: CASSHLRGQETQYF; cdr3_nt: TGTGCCAGCAGCCACCTACGGGGCCAAGAGACCCAGTACTTC
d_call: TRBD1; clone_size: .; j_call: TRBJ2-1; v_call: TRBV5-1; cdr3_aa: CASSLDRGQYNEQFF; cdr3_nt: TGCGCCAGCAGCTTAGACAGGGGGCAATACAATGAGCAGTTCTTC
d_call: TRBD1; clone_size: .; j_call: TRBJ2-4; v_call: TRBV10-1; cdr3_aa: CASSVDRGNIQYF; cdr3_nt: TGCGCCAGCAGTGTGGACAGGGGAAACATTCAGTACTTC
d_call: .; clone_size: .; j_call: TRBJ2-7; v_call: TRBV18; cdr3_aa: CASSPTAGAYEQYF; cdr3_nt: TGTGCCAGCTCACCAACGGCGGGTGCCTACGAGCAGTACTTC
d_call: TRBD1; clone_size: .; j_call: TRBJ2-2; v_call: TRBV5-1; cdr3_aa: CASSLTGADTGELFF; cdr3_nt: TGCGCCAGCAGCTTGACAGGGGCGGACACCGGGGAGCTGTTTTTT
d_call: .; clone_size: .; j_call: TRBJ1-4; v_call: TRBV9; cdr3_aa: CASSGRFGGGNEKLFF; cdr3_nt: TGTGCCAGCAGCGGGCGTTTTGGGGGAGGTAATGAAAAACTGTTTTTT
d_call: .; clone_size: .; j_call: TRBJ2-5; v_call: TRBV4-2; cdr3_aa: CASSRNRGETQYF; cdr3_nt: TGTGCCAGCAGCCGAAATAGGGGGGAGACCCAGTACTTC
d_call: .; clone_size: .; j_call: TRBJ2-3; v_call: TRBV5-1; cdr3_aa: CASRWLLGVDTQYF; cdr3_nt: TGCGCCAGCAGGTGGCTTCTGGGGGTAGATACGCAGTATTTT
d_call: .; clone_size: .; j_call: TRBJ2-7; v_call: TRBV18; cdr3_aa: CASSQRDSSPLGLYEQYF; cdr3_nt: TGTGCCAGCTCACAAAGGGACTCCTCTCCTCTGGGTCTTTACGAGCAGTACTTC
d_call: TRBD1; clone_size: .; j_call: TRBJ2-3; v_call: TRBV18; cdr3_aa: CASSVGTGGTDTQYF; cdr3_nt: TGTGCCAGCTCGGTCGGGACAGGCGGCACAGATACGCAGTATTTT
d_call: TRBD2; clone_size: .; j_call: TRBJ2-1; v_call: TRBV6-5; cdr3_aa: CAIRTSGEQFF; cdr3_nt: TGTGCCATCCGGACTAGCGGGGAGCAGTTCTTC
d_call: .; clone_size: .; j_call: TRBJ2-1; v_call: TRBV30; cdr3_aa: CAWSQWGPYNEQFF; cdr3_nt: TGTGCCTGGAGCCAGTGGGGGCCCTACAATGAGCAGTTCTTC
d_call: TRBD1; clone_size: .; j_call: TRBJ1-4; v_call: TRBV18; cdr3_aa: CASSPSGGVDEKLFF; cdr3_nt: TGTGCCAGCTCACCGTCAGGGGGCGTAGATGAAAAACTGTTTTTT
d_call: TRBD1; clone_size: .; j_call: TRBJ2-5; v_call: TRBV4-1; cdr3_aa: CASSQDQRGRWETQYF; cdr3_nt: TGCGCCAGCAGCCAAGATCAGAGGGGGCGTTGGGAGACCCAGTACTTC
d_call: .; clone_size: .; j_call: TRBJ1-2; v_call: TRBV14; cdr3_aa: CASSGQINNYGYTF; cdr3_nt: TGTGCCAGCAGCGGACAGATAAATAACTATGGCTACACCTTC
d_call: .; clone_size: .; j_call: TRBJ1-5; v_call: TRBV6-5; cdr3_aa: CASSRTGLGQPQHF; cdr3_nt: TGTGCCAGCAGCCGTACCGGGCTTGGGCAGCCCCAGCATTTT
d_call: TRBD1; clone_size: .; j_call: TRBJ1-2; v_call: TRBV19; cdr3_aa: CASTNRDRTNYGYTF; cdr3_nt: TGTGCCAGTACCAATAGGGACAGGACTAACTATGGCTACACCTTC
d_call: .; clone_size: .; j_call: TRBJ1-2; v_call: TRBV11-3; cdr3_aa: CASSLAPDFGGGYTF; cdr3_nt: TGTGCCAGCAGCTTAGCCCCTGACTTCGGAGGTGGCTACACCTTC
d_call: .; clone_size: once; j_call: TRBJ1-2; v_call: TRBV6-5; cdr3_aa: CASGPGVSGARGYTF; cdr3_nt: TGTGCCAGCGGTCCCGGAGTGTCGGGGGCGCGGGGCTACACCTTC
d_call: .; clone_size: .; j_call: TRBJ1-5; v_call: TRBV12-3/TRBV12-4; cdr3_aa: CASSFDLIQPQHF; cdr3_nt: TGTGCCAGCAGTTTTGACCTCATTCAGCCCCAGCATTTT
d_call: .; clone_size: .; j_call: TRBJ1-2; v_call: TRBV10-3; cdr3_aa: CAISAGDNYGYTF; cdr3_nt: TGTGCCATCAGTGCGGGGGATAACTATGGCTACACCTTC
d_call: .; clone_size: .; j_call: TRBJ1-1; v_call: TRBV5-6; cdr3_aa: CASSSGLQETEAFF; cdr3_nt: TGTGCCAGCAGCTCGGGACTCCAGGAGACTGAAGCTTTCTTT
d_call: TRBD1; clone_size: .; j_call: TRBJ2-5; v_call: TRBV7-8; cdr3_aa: CASSRGGQGGIETQYF; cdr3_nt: TGTGCCAGCAGCCGAGGTGGACAGGGTGGGATAGAGACCCAGTACTTC
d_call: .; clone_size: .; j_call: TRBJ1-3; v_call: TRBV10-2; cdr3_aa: CASSDGGGGNTIYF; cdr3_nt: TGCGCCAGCAGTGACGGGGGAGGTGGAAACACCATATATTTT